This is a list of T cell receptor beta chains from one sample in a study of T cells in Graves' hyperthyroidism and ophthalmopathy. One entry per CDR3 protein, called by TCRdb with MiXCR from the multiplex PCR reads. The sample comprises about 270,000 distinct CDR3 sequences, 22% of which are singletons, and under 65% rests with the top ten. The specimen sequenced was blood. The receptors shown here come from a man under 40 with Graves' ophthalmopathy. CDR3s include the opening cysteine and the closing phenylalanine or tryptophan. A D gene is named only where the DNA matches it firmly. Where a row states a size, it is once, few, many or the class of an expanded clone; other rows omit it.

j_call: TRBJ2-2; d_call: -; cdr3_length: 15; v_call: TRBV19; clone_size: -; cdr3_nt: TGTGCCAGTAGTATAGGGAAAGTTGACACCGGGGAGCTGTTTTTT; cdr3_aa: CASSIGKVDTGELFF
j_call: TRBJ2-7; d_call: TRBD2; cdr3_length: 13; v_call: TRBV20-1; clone_size: -; cdr3_nt: TGCAGTGCCCGTCTAGCGGGACTCTACGAGCAGTACTTC; cdr3_aa: CSARLAGLYEQYF
j_call: TRBJ2-7; d_call: TRBD1; cdr3_length: 15; v_call: TRBV20-1; clone_size: -; cdr3_nt: TGCAGTGCTAGAGATGCGGCAGGGGGCCTGTACGAGCAGTACTTC; cdr3_aa: CSARDAAGGLYEQYF
j_call: TRBJ1-1; d_call: -; cdr3_length: 14; v_call: TRBV4-1; clone_size: -; cdr3_nt: TGCGCCAGCAGCCCGACTAGGACGGACTCTGAAGCTTTCTTT; cdr3_aa: CASSPTRTDSEAFF
j_call: TRBJ2-7; d_call: TRBD2; cdr3_length: 15; v_call: TRBV28; clone_size: many; cdr3_nt: TGTGCCAGCAGTGGGGGCCTGGCTAGCGGGTACGAGCAGTACTTC; cdr3_aa: CASSGGLASGYEQYF
j_call: TRBJ1-1; d_call: -; cdr3_length: 13; v_call: TRBV27; clone_size: many; cdr3_nt: TGTGCCAGCAGTTCCGGGTCCAACACTGAAGCTTTCTTT; cdr3_aa: CASSSGSNTEAFF
j_call: TRBJ2-1; d_call: -; cdr3_length: 12; v_call: TRBV11-2; clone_size: few; cdr3_nt: TGTGCCAGCAGCTTAGATCGGAGCATGCAGTTCTTC; cdr3_aa: CASSLDRSMQFF
j_call: TRBJ2-2; d_call: TRBD1; cdr3_length: 15; v_call: TRBV9; clone_size: -; cdr3_nt: TGTGCCAGCAGCGTAGGGGACAGGGCCACCGGGGAGCTGTTTTTT; cdr3_aa: CASSVGDRATGELFF
j_call: TRBJ2-1; d_call: TRBD2; cdr3_length: 15; v_call: TRBV28; clone_size: many; cdr3_nt: TGTGCCAGCAGTTTCAGCGGGAGTTCCTACAATGAGCAGTTCTTC; cdr3_aa: CASSFSGSSYNEQFF
j_call: TRBJ1-2; d_call: TRBD1; cdr3_length: 15; v_call: TRBV7-9; clone_size: -; cdr3_nt: TGTGCCAGCAGCTACTCCCCGCGACAGGGTCTAGGCTACACCTTC; cdr3_aa: CASSYSPRQGLGYTF
j_call: TRBJ1-5; d_call: -; cdr3_length: 14; v_call: TRBV7-2; clone_size: many; cdr3_nt: TGTGCCAGCAGCTCGTGGGGGGGCAATCAGCCCCAGCATTTT; cdr3_aa: CASSSWGGNQPQHF
j_call: TRBJ2-2; d_call: TRBD1; cdr3_length: 15; v_call: TRBV13; clone_size: -; cdr3_nt: TGTGCCAGCAGCTCCCGGACAGGGGGTCCCGGGGAGCTGTTTTTT; cdr3_aa: CASSSRTGGPGELFF
j_call: TRBJ2-1; d_call: TRBD2; cdr3_length: 14; v_call: TRBV9; clone_size: -; cdr3_nt: TGTGCCAGCAGCGTAGGGGGACTAGCGGATGAGCAGTTCTTC; cdr3_aa: CASSVGGLADEQFF
j_call: TRBJ1-5; d_call: -; cdr3_length: 14; v_call: TRBV12-3/TRBV12-4; clone_size: once; cdr3_nt: TGTGCCAGCAGTTTCCGGTCAGGCCTCGGGCCCCAGCATTTT; cdr3_aa: CASSFRSGLGPQHF
j_call: TRBJ2-1; d_call: TRBD2; cdr3_length: 15; v_call: TRBV5-5; clone_size: many; cdr3_nt: TGTGCCAGCACGCTATGGGCGGGAGGTGCCGATGAGCAGTTCTTC; cdr3_aa: CASTLWAGGADEQFF
j_call: TRBJ2-7; d_call: -; cdr3_length: 14; v_call: TRBV12-3/TRBV12-4; clone_size: -; cdr3_nt: TGTGCCAGCAGTTTGGCGGGTTACCCTCAAGGGCAGTACTTC; cdr3_aa: CASSLAGYPQGQYF
j_call: TRBJ1-1; d_call: -; cdr3_length: 12; v_call: TRBV6-5; clone_size: -; cdr3_nt: TGTGCCAGCAGTTCGGGACTGCCTGAAGCTTTCTTT; cdr3_aa: CASSSGLPEAFF
j_call: TRBJ2-1; d_call: -; cdr3_length: 17; v_call: TRBV11-2; clone_size: many; cdr3_nt: TGTGCCAGCAGCTTAGTAAGTGGGGGCTGGCTTTACAATGAGCAGTTCTTC; cdr3_aa: CASSLVSGGWLYNEQFF
j_call: TRBJ1-2; d_call: -; cdr3_length: 14; v_call: TRBV3-1; clone_size: many; cdr3_nt: TGTGCCAGCAGCTCCTCAGCGTTCTCCTATGGCTACACCTTC; cdr3_aa: CASSSSAFSYGYTF
j_call: TRBJ2-7; d_call: -; cdr3_length: 11; v_call: TRBV9; clone_size: few; cdr3_nt: TGTGCCAGCGGGACCAGCCTCGAGCAGTACTTC; cdr3_aa: CASGTSLEQYF
j_call: TRBJ1-2; d_call: -; cdr3_length: 13; v_call: TRBV30; clone_size: many; cdr3_nt: TGTGCCTGGAGTGTTGGGATTAACTATGGCTACACCTTC; cdr3_aa: CAWSVGINYGYTF
j_call: TRBJ2-4; d_call: TRBD2; cdr3_length: 16; v_call: TRBV3-1; clone_size: many; cdr3_nt: TGTGCCAGCAGCCAAGTCGCGGGAGTGGCCAAAAACATTCAGTACTTC; cdr3_aa: CASSQVAGVAKNIQYF
j_call: TRBJ2-7; d_call: -; cdr3_length: 12; v_call: TRBV3-1; clone_size: few; cdr3_nt: TGTGCCAGCAGCCAATCGGGGGCCGAGCAGTACTTC; cdr3_aa: CASSQSGAEQYF
j_call: TRBJ1-1; d_call: -; cdr3_length: 12; v_call: TRBV7-2; clone_size: few; cdr3_nt: TGTGCCAGCAGCTCCAGGATCACTGAAGCTTTCTTT; cdr3_aa: CASSSRITEAFF
j_call: TRBJ2-7; d_call: -; cdr3_length: 14; v_call: TRBV30; clone_size: -; cdr3_nt: TGTGCCTGGAGTGGCCGGGAAACCGACTACGAGCAGTACTTC; cdr3_aa: CAWSGRETDYEQYF
j_call: TRBJ1-1; d_call: -; cdr3_length: 13; v_call: TRBV28; clone_size: many; cdr3_nt: TGTGCCAGCAGGGAGTCACTCAGCGCTGAAGCTTTCTTT; cdr3_aa: CASRESLSAEAFF
j_call: TRBJ2-3; d_call: -; cdr3_length: 11; v_call: TRBV7-9; clone_size: many; cdr3_nt: TGTGCCAGCACCGACGCTTTTACGCAGTATTTT; cdr3_aa: CASTDAFTQYF
j_call: TRBJ2-3; d_call: TRBD2; cdr3_length: 15; v_call: TRBV20-1; clone_size: -; cdr3_nt: TGCAGTGCTAGAGATCTAGCGGGAGTGTCGGATACGCAGTATTTT; cdr3_aa: CSARDLAGVSDTQYF
j_call: TRBJ2-7; d_call: -; cdr3_length: 13; v_call: TRBV30; clone_size: few; cdr3_nt: TGTGCCTGGAGTGTACAGGGAGGATACGAGCAGTACTTC; cdr3_aa: CAWSVQGGYEQYF
j_call: TRBJ2-1; d_call: TRBD2; cdr3_length: 13; v_call: TRBV6-9; clone_size: -; cdr3_nt: TGTGCCAGCAGTTACGGACTAGCGGCTGAGCAGTTCTTC; cdr3_aa: CASSYGLAAEQFF
j_call: TRBJ2-1; d_call: TRBD2; cdr3_length: 17; v_call: TRBV11-3; clone_size: few; cdr3_nt: TGTGCCAGCAGCTTGGGTCCTAGCGGGAGGATGTACAATGAGCAGTTCTTC; cdr3_aa: CASSLGPSGRMYNEQFF
j_call: TRBJ2-2; d_call: -; cdr3_length: 14; v_call: TRBV27; clone_size: -; cdr3_nt: TGTGCCAGCAGAGGCAGGACAAACACCGGGGAGCTGTTTTTT; cdr3_aa: CASRGRTNTGELFF
j_call: TRBJ2-3; d_call: -; cdr3_length: 13; v_call: TRBV10-3; clone_size: few; cdr3_nt: TGTGCCATCGGGGCCACTAGCACAGATACGCAGTATTTT; cdr3_aa: CAIGATSTDTQYF
j_call: TRBJ1-2; d_call: -; cdr3_length: 15; v_call: TRBV14; clone_size: -; cdr3_nt: TGTGCCAGCAGCCAAGATACGGGGATGGGACATGGCTACACCTTC; cdr3_aa: CASSQDTGMGHGYTF
j_call: TRBJ2-3; d_call: -; cdr3_length: 15; v_call: TRBV4-1; clone_size: -; cdr3_nt: TGCGCCAGCAGCCCCGGACCCCTAAGCACAGATACGCAGTATTTT; cdr3_aa: CASSPGPLSTDTQYF
j_call: TRBJ1-1; d_call: -; cdr3_length: 14; v_call: TRBV5-1; clone_size: many; cdr3_nt: TGCGCCAGCAGCTTGGAACCTGAGGGGACTGAAGCTTTCTTT; cdr3_aa: CASSLEPEGTEAFF
j_call: TRBJ2-1; d_call: TRBD2; cdr3_length: 15; v_call: TRBV11-2; clone_size: many; cdr3_nt: TGTGCCAGCAGCTCTTTCCAGACTAGCCCTGGGGGGCAGTTCTTC; cdr3_aa: CASSSFQTSPGGQFF
j_call: TRBJ1-1; d_call: -; cdr3_length: 15; v_call: TRBV18; clone_size: -; cdr3_nt: TGTGCCAGCTCACCGATGAACAGTTTGAACACTGAAGCTTTCTTT; cdr3_aa: CASSPMNSLNTEAFF
j_call: TRBJ1-6; d_call: -; cdr3_length: 15; v_call: TRBV28; clone_size: few; cdr3_nt: TGTGCCAGCAGCCGGGACGCCCGCTATAATTCACCCCTCCACTTT; cdr3_aa: CASSRDARYNSPLHF
j_call: TRBJ2-2; d_call: TRBD2; cdr3_length: 17; v_call: TRBV9; clone_size: -; cdr3_nt: TGTGCCAGCAGCGTTGGACTAGCGGGGCGAGGCACCGGGGAGCTGTTTTTT; cdr3_aa: CASSVGLAGRGTGELFF
j_call: TRBJ2-7; d_call: -; cdr3_length: 12; v_call: TRBV7-9; clone_size: -; cdr3_nt: TGTGCCAGCAGCCGGACGGGGGAAGAGCAGTACTTC; cdr3_aa: CASSRTGEEQYF